This TCR beta chain was sequenced in a study of blood T cell repertoires in COVID-19 (TCRdb year 2020). Turning to the overall study: The collaborator samples originated in the United States, Italy and Spain and spanned the acute and convalescent phases of COVID-19. A freely available public database, intended as a resource for researchers studying the immune response to SARS-CoV-2, is where the repertoires were released. Samples came from the ongoing ImmuneRACE study (first 160 participants) plus 1,254 subjects from 6 global collaborators. The material from the prospective study consisted of cDNA or gDNA derived from T cells, B-cell-depleted T cells, or PBMCs. Where available, HLA class I and class II types were taken from metadata supplied by the sample provider and were not determined by assay-based typing. The dataset comprised deeply sampled blood TCRbeta repertoires from subjects exposed to, actively infected with, or recovered from COVID-19. A de-identified subject ID, COVID-19 status, age in years and sex were almost always included in the sample metadata. Findings and caveats that apply to the study as a whole: The quantity of clinical and demographic metadata differed by source and by participant and was supplied without curation.

The collaborating institutions used their own protocols to collect whole blood in K2EDTA tubes. For TCRbeta analysis, collaborators shipped samples as frozen whole blood, isolated PBMCs, or DNA extracted from either of those sample types. The immunoSEQ Assay, a bias-controlled multiplex PCR, was used to amplify TCRbeta CDR3 regions from genomic DNA. The original methods were these. The number of nucleated cells in each sample was estimated from the amplification of reference gene primers within the assay. To quantify the absolute abundance of each unique TCRbeta CDR3 rearrangement, sequence reads were collapsed and filtered. For each sample, productive Simpson clonality was calculated as the square root of Simpson's diversity index over productive rearrangements. TCRdb provides this immuneACCESS table in a form limited to in-frame rearrangements. Some clones are lacking; in checked studies, under half of them reflect an unresolved V gene, and why the rest are absent is not known. The V and J calls and clone size are taken from that table; D and trimming were inferred from the DNA. Present in this sample are roughly 190,000 clones, 70% to 90% of which were seen just once. The top ten clonotypes cover approximately 5.6% of the sample.

CDR1 and CDR2 were assigned from the germline V gene (reference sequence) as LGHDT and YNNKEL. CDR3 length: 19 amino acids, cysteine to phenylalanine. The kept DNA is CDR3 alone, 57 bases in frame from the first base. V is reduced by 0 bases and J by 2 bases, leaving a spacing of 20 bases between them. A word on this clone: Its cognate antigen has yet to be identified. It has no much larger one-base neighbor in the sample; base qualities were not kept.

The TCR sequence derives from a man aged 35-49 years with active or convalescent COVID-19. The V and J genes are TRBV3-1 (or the pseudogene TRBV3-2) and TRBJ2-1; 5 matching bases give a weak D call of TRBD2. The sample taken for sequencing was peripheral blood. The sequenced DNA: TGTGCCAGCAGCCAAGATGTAGGTAGCGCCTCGGCCCCCTACAATGAGCAGTTCTTC. Its translation is CASSQDVGSASAPYNEQFF.